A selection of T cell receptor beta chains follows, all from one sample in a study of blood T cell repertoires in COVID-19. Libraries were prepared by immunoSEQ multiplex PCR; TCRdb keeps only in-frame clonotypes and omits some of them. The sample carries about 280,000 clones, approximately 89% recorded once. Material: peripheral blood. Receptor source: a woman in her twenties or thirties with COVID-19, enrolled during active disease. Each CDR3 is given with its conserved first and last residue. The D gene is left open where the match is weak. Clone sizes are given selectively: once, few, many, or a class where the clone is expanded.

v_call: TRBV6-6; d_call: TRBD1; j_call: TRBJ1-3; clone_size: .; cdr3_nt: TGTGCCAGCAGTCCCGGCAGAAACAGGGGGCTAACCCACCGCTCTGGAAACACCATATATTTT; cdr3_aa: CASSPGRNRGLTHRSGNTIYF
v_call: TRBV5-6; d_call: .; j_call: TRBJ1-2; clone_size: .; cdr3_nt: TGTGCCAGCAGCCATCTCGGGGAAGCTAACTATGGCTACACCTTC; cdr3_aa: CASSHLGEANYGYTF
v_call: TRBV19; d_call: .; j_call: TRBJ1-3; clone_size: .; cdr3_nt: TGTGCCAGTAGTATAAGTTCAATCGCAGTTGGAAACACCATATATTTT; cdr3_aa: CASSISSIAVGNTIYF
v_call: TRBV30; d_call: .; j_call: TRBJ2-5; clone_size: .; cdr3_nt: TGTGCCGGGGGAGGGGGCATTGAGACCCAGTACTTC; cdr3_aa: CAGGGGIETQYF
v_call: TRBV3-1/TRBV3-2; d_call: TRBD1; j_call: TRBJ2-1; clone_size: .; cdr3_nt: TGTGCCAGCAGCCAATCTGACAGGGGGAACTACAATGAGCAGTTCTTC; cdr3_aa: CASSQSDRGNYNEQFF
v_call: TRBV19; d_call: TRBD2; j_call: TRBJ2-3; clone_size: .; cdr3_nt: TGTGCCAGTACCATCTCTAGCGGGCGTGGTGAAGATACGCAGTATTTT; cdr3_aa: CASTISSGRGEDTQYF
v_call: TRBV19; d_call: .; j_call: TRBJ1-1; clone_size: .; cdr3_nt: TGTGCCAGTAGTATTGGGAGGGAGTCCACTGAAGCTTTCTTT; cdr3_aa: CASSIGRESTEAFF
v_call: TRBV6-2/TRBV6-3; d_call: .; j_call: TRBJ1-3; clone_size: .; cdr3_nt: TGTGCCAGCAGTAGGACACCCCGCTCTGGAAACACCATATATTTT; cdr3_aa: CASSRTPRSGNTIYF
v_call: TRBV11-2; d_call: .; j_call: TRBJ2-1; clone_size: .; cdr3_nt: TGTGCCAGCAGCTTTTCGGGTTACAATGAGCAGTTCTTC; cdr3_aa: CASSFSGYNEQFF
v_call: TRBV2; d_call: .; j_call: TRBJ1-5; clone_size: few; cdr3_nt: TGTGCCAGCAGTTACATACAGGGAAGCAATCAGCCCCAGCATTTT; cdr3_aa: CASSYIQGSNQPQHF
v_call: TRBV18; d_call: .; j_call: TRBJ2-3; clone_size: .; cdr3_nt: TGTGCCAGCTCACCAGTGGGGGGAAACACAGATACGCAGTATTTT; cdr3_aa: CASSPVGGNTDTQYF
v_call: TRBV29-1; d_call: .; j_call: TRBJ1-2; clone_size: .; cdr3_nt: TGCAGCGTCCCCCGGATGCGCCCGGGGGGCTACACCTTC; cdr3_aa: CSVPRMRPGGYTF
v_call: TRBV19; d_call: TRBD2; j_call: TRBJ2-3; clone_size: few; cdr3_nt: TGTGCCAGTAGTCGTTATTGGACTAGCGGTACCACAGATACGCAGTATTTT; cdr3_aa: CASSRYWTSGTTDTQYF
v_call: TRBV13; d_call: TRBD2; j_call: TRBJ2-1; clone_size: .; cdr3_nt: TGTGCCAGCAGCCCCTTAAACGGACTAGCGGGGATTGAGCAGTTCTTC; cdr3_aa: CASSPLNGLAGIEQFF
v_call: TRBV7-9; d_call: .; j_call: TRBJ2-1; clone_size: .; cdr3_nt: TGTGCCACGTCGCCTGGAAGGGGCTCCTACAATGAGCAGTTCTTC; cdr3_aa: CATSPGRGSYNEQFF
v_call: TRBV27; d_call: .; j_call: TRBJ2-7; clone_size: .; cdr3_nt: TGTGCCAGCAGTTTATCTGGCAAGATTGGCTCCTACGAGCAGTACTTC; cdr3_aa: CASSLSGKIGSYEQYF
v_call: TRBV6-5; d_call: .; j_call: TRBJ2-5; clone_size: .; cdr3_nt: TGTGCCAGCAGTTACTTCGGGGGGCTAGGGGAGACCCAGTACTTC; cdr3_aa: CASSYFGGLGETQYF
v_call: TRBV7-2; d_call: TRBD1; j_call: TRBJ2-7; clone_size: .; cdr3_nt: TGTGCCAGCAGCTCCTCTCCGGGACAGGGGGCTTACGAGCAGTACTTC; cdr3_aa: CASSSSPGQGAYEQYF
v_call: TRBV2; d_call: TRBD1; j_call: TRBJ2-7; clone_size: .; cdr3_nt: TGTGCCAGCAGGTGGACAGGGGAGTCCTACGAGCAGTACTTC; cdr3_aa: CASRWTGESYEQYF
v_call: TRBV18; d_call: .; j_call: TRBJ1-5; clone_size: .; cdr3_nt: TGTGCCAGCTCACCTTACAGGGATGAACAGCCCCAGCATTTT; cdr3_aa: CASSPYRDEQPQHF
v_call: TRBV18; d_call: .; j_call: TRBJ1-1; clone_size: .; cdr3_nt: TGTGCCAGCTCGCCCAGGGTTCGGGAAGCTTTCTTT; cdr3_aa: CASSPRVREAFF
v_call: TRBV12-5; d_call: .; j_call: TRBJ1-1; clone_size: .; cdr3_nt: TGTGCTAGTGGTTTGGCTCCAGGGACTGAAGCTTTCTTT; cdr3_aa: CASGLAPGTEAFF
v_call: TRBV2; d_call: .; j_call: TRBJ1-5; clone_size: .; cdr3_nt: TGTGCCAGCAGTGCACGGACAGAAAATCAGCCCCAGCATTTT; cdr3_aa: CASSARTENQPQHF
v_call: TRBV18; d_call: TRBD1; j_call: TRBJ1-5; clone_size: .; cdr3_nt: TGTGCCAGCTCACCACGACAGGGGGCGAACAATCAGCCCCAGCATTTT; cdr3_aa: CASSPRQGANNQPQHF
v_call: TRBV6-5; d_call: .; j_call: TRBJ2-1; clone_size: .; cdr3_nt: TGTGCCAGCAGTTACTCGGGCGGGACGGGGCAGTTCTTC; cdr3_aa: CASSYSGGTGQFF
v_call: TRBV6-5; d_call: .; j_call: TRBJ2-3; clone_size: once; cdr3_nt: TGTGCCAGCAGTTACTGGCTGGGGGGTGGCACAGATACGCAGTATTTT; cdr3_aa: CASSYWLGGGTDTQYF
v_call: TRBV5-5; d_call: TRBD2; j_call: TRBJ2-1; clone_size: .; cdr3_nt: TGTGCCAGCAGACCACCCGGGACTAGCACCCATGAGCAGTTCTTC; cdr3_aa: CASRPPGTSTHEQFF
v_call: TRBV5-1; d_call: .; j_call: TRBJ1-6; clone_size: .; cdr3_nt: TGCGCCAGCAGCGAGGGATCGTTGGATTCACCCCTCCACTTT; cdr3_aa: CASSEGSLDSPLHF
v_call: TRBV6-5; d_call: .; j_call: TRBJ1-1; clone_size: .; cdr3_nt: TGTGCCAGCATTAACCGCGGGGGGCCCAGCACTGAAGCTTTCTTT; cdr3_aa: CASINRGGPSTEAFF
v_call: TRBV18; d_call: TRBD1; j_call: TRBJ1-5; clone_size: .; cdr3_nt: TGTGCCAGCTCACCCCCCTCCGGGACAGGGGGTCAGCCCCAGCATTTT; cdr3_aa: CASSPPSGTGGQPQHF
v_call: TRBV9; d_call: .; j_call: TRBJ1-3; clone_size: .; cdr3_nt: TGTGCCAGCAGCGTAGGCGGGGGACGTGGAAACACCATATATTTT; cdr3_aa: CASSVGGGRGNTIYF
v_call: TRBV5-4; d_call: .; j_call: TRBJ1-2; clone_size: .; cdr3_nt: TGTGCCAGCAGCGGGAGGGCAGGTGGCTACACCTTC; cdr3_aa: CASSGRAGGYTF
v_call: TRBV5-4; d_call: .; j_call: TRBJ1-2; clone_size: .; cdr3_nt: TGTGCCAGCAGCTTGGTTCCGGTCGCTAGCGATGGCTACACCTTC; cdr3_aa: CASSLVPVASDGYTF
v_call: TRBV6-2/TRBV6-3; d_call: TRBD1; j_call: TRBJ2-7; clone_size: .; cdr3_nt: TGTGCCAGCAGTTACCCTCCGGACAGGTGGGAGTACGAGCAGTACTTC; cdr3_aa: CASSYPPDRWEYEQYF
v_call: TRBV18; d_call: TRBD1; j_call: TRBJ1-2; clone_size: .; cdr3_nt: TGTGCCAGCTCAAATACAACAGGGGGCGTCTATGGCTACACCTTC; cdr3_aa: CASSNTTGGVYGYTF
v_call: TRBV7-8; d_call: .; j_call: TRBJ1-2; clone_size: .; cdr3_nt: TGTGCCAGCAGCTCCCTACAGGGTAGGGATGGCTACACCTTC; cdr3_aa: CASSSLQGRDGYTF
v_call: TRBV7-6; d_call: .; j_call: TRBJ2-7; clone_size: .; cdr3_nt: TGTGCCAGCAGCTCTAGGGGGGGGGTGAGCTCCTACGAGCAGTACTTC; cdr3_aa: CASSSRGGVSSYEQYF
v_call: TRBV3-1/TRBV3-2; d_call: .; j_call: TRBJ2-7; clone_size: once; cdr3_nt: TGTGCCAGCAGCCGGGGGGGCCGCCCCTACGAGCAGTACTTC; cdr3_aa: CASSRGGRPYEQYF
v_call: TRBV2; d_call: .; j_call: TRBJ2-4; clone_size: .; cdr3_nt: TGTGCCAGCAGTGACGGGAGAAACATTCAGTACTTC; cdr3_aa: CASSDGRNIQYF
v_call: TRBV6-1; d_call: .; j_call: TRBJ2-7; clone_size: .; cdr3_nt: TGTGCCAGCAGTGAAGTAACAGGGCCCTACGAGCAGTACTTC; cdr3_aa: CASSEVTGPYEQYF
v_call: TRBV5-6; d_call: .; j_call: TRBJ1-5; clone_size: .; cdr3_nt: TGTGCCAGCAGCTTGTACTGGGGGGGCAATCAGCCCCAGCATTTT; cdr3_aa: CASSLYWGGNQPQHF
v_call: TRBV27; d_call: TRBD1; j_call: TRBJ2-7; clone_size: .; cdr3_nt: TGTGCCAGCACCCGGACAGGGAGCTCCTACGAGCAGTACTTC; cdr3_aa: CASTRTGSSYEQYF
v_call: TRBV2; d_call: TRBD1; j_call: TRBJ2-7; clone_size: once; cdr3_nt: TGTGCCAGCTTGCGACAGGGGAACTACGAGCAGTACTTC; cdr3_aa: CASLRQGNYEQYF
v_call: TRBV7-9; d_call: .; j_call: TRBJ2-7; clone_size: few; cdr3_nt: TGTGCCAGCAGCTTAGAAATGGCCCAGCGGGCCTACGAGCAGTACTTC; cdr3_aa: CASSLEMAQRAYEQYF
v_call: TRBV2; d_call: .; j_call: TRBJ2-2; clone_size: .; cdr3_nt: TGTGCCAAAAGAGTCCCTTCAACCGGGGAGCTGTTTTTT; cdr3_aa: CAKRVPSTGELFF
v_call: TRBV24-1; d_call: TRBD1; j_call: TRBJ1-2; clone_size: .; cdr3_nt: TGTGCCACCAGTGGGACAGGGACTGACTATGGCTACACCTTC; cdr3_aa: CATSGTGTDYGYTF
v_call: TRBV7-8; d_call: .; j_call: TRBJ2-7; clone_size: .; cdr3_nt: TGTGCCAGCAGCCCGAGACCTAGCGACGAGCAGTACTTC; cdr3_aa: CASSPRPSDEQYF
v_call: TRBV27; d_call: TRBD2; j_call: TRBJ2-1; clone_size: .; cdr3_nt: TGTGCCAGCAGTTCAAGACTAGCGGGGGGCCCCTACAATGAGCAGTTCTTC; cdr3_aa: CASSSRLAGGPYNEQFF
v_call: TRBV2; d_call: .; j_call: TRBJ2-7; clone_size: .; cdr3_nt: TGTGCCAGCAGTGAAGCGTCCGTGCAGTACTTC; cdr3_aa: CASSEASVQYF
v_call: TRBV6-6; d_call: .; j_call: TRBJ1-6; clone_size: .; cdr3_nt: TGTGCCAGCAGTTACCGACAGCATTCACCCCTCCACTTT; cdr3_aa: CASSYRQHSPLHF
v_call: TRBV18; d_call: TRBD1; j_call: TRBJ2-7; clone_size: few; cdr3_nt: TGTGCCAGCTCACCCCCGACAGGGGGCTACGAGCAGTACTTC; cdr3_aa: CASSPPTGGYEQYF
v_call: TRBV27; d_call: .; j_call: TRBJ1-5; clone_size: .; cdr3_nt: TGTGCCAGCAGTTTGAGGCAGGGGTTAGGTCAGCCCCAGCATTTT; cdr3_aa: CASSLRQGLGQPQHF
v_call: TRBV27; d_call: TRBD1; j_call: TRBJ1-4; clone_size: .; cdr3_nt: TGTGCCAGCAGTCCGGGGACAGGGAGAGTTGCAACTAATGAAAAACTGTTTTTT; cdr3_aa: CASSPGTGRVATNEKLFF